This entry is about one T cell receptor (beta chain). Antigen specificity is unknown. This entry is derived from a study of cytomegalovirus exposure and HLA in healthy donors. Study in general: It was reported in a later analysis that the 120 or so validation repertoires used the same platform as the 666 first-cohort repertoires.

Trimming removed 3 bases from V and 3 bases from J, with 17 bases in between. Germline CDR1 is ENHRY and CDR2 is SYGVKD. This CDR3 contains 16 residues. Regarding the study as a whole: High sensitivity and specificity were reportedly achieved when the classifier diagnosed cytomegalovirus status.

The protocol was immunoSEQ multiplex PCR, while the TCRdb copy is restricted to in-frame clones and leaves out a portion. The sample shows more than 150,000 clones, more than 75% of them seen only once. The TCR sequence derives from a man between 18 and 29 years old in good health and CMV-seropositive. The sequencing sample was made of PBMCs. The chain links TRBV10-3 to TRBJ1-2; TRBD1 is a possible D gene (6 bases). The CDR3 sequence: CAISEFVSQGDYGYTF. Here the CDR3 DNA reads TGTGCCATCAGTGAATTCGTCTCACAGGGTGACTATGGCTACACCTTC.